This passage covers 2 T cell receptor beta chains from one sample sequenced in a study of cytomegalovirus exposure and HLA in healthy donors. The PCR contained 60 Vbeta and 13 Jbeta primers. Assay: immunoSEQ multiplex PCR; the TCRdb copy retains only in-frame clones and omits some. The sample includes some 130,000 clones, 76% of them seen just once. What was sequenced was PBMCs. The receptors here all came from a middle-aged man in good health and CMV-seronegative.

The chain links TRBV6-5 to TRBJ2-5; 9 nucleotides match TRBD2. CDR1 MNHEY and CDR2 SVGAGI come from the germline V gene. Germline trimming cut 2 bases from V and 2 bases from J; bases unmatched to any gene: 3. The length of the CDR3 is 15 residues. This CDR3 is CASSYVAGAQETQYF. CDR3 DNA: TGTGCCAGCAGTTACGTAGCGGGGGCTCAAGAGACCCAGTACTTC.

The chain carries TRBV10-1 and TRBJ2-7; D possibly corresponds to TRBD2 (5 bases). The V gene's germline CDR1 is WNHNN and CDR2 SYGVQD (reference sequence). The V gene lost 10 bases and the J gene lost 1 base, with 17 bases spanning the gap. This CDR3 is 14 amino acids long. This chain's CDR3 is CATKGPAVSYEQYF. In nucleotides, the CDR3 is TGCGCCACCAAGGGTCCAGCGGTTTCCTACGAGCAGTACTTC.